One sample yielded the 29 T cell receptor beta chains listed below, sequenced in a study of a mutant IDH1 vaccine in newly diagnosed glioma. Time point noted: week 5, during vaccination. A 20-mer mutant IDH1 peptide at 300 ug was injected subcutaneously with topical imiquimod. Their cognate antigens are unknown. Method: immunoSEQ multiplex PCR; TCRdb's copy keeps in-frame clones and lacks some. The sample shows roughly 28,000 clones, 89% of them seen only once. Material: PBMCs, obtained from a glioma patient whose treatment included an IDH1 peptide vaccine. These receptors were obtained from a young man with glioma.

This clone showed up just a few times. J is TRBJ1-4 and V is TRBV20-1; no clear D. Trimming pared 6 bases from V and 6 bases from J, leaving 5 bases between. CDR1 is DFQATT, CDR2 SNEGSKA, per germline (reference sequence). This CDR3 contains 10 residues. The CDR3 spells CSAADEKLFF. The CDR3 DNA is TGCAGTGCGGCGGATGAAAAACTGTTTTTT.

V and J are TRBV29-1 and TRBJ1-1; the D gene is possibly TRBD1 (5 bases). V dropped 6 bases and J dropped 4 bases, with 21 bases sitting between them. CDR1 SQVTM and CDR2 ANQGSEA come from the germline V gene. The CDR3 sequence is 15 residues long. The CDR3 DNA reads TGCAGCGTCCAACCACCCACCCAGGGCGGCACTGAAGCTTTCTTT. Its translation is CSVQPPTQGGTEAFF. Combining the CDR3 with reference TRBV29-1 and TRBJ1-1 gives the whole variable domain SAVISQKPSRDICQRGTSLTIQCQVDSQVTMMFWYRQQPGQSLTLIATANQGSEATYESGFVIDKFPISRPNLTFSTLTVSNMSPEDSSIYLCSVQPPTQGGTEAFFGQGTRLTVV.

V is TRBV5-1 and J is TRBJ2-2; 12 nucleotides agree with TRBD2. After removal of 4 bases from V and 2 bases from J, the junction contained 3 bases not matched to a gene. The CDR3 runs 16 residues. Germline V lookup: CDR1 SGHRS, CDR2 YFSETQ. CDR3 nucleotides: TGCGCCAGCAGCCCACTAGCGGGAGGAAACACCGGGGAGCTGTTTTTT. Protein: CASSPLAGGNTGELFF.

This clone was seen once. The V gene is TRBV19, the J gene TRBJ1-4; D might be TRBD1 (5 bases). Germline-derived CDR1 and CDR2 are LNHDA and SQIVND (reference sequence). The CDR3 is made up of 15 amino acids. V shed 2 bases and J shed 1 base, with 8 bases lying between them. In DNA form, the CDR3 reads TGTGCCAGTAGTATACAGAGGGGAACTAATGAAAAACTGTTTTTT. It encodes CASSIQRGTNEKLFF.

The chain has TRBV10-2 and TRBJ2-1; D is ambiguous. V lost 3 bases and J 4 bases, leaving 10 bases between the germline ends. Germline CDR1 and CDR2: WSHSY and SAAADI. CDR3 length equals 14 residues. CDR3 nucleotide sequence: TGCGCCAGCAGTGATGGCCTACCATACAATGAGCAGTTCTTC. Residues: CASSDGLPYNEQFF.

CDR3 sequence: CASSNPPPGRRPYEQYF. The CDR3 nucleotides read TGTGCCAGCAGCAATCCCCCCCCGGGCAGAAGGCCCTACGAGCAGTACTTC. The chain links TRBV21-1 to TRBJ2-7. TRBV21-1 is classified as a pseudogene. The length of the CDR3 is 17 residues.

The rearrangement joins TRBV7-9 to TRBJ1-2; D may be TRBD1 (5 bases). Germline V gives CDR1 SEHNR, CDR2 FQNEAQ (reference sequence). CDR3 length equals 15 residues. V was trimmed by 7 bases and J by 3 bases, leaving 18 bases between them. CDR3 DNA sequence: TGTGCCAGCACCCGTCAGGAATTAGGGGACTATGGCTACACCTTC. This encodes CASTRQELGDYGYTF.

The chain uses TRBV18 and TRBJ1-4; D might be TRBD1 (5 bases). Germline CDR1 KGHSH, CDR2 LQKENI. CDR3 length equals 13 residues. The germline V and J ends were trimmed by 3 bases and 5 bases, with 7 bases remaining between them. In DNA form, the CDR3 reads TGTGCCAGCTCACCCCGGGGGAATGAAAAACTGTTTTTT. Protein product: CASSPRGNEKLFF. The variable domain in full, with the rest retrieved from reference TRBV18 and TRBJ1-4, is NAGVMQNPRHLVRRRGQEARLRCSPMKGHSHVYWYRQLPEEGLKFMVYLQKENIIDESGMPKERFSAEFPKEGPSILRIQQVVRGDSAAYFCASSPRGNEKLFFGSGTQLSVL.

The rearrangement joins TRBV5-1 to TRBJ1-1; D possibly corresponds to TRBD1 (6 bases). With 4 bases removed from V and 1 base from J, the gap between germline ends came to 11 bases. The germline V gene encodes CDR1 SGHRS and CDR2 YFSETQ. This CDR3 has 14 amino acids. CDR3 loop: CASSIGQPNTEAFF. As DNA, the CDR3 is TGCGCCAGCAGCATCGGACAGCCGAACACTGAAGCTTTCTTT.

The chain uses TRBV4-1 and TRBJ1-1; tentative D call: TRBD1 (6 bases). The CDR3 sequence is 17 residues long. Between the trimmed V and J ends, which lost 0 bases and 2 bases, there was a span of 16 bases. The germline CDR1 and CDR2 sequences are MGHRA and YSYEKL. Written as DNA, the CDR3 is TGCGCCAGCAGCCAAGAAGTTCTAGAGGGGGTAAACACTGAAGCTTTCTTT. Its protein is CASSQEVLEGVNTEAFF.

This clone was picked up one time. The rearrangement links TRBV9 to TRBJ2-3, with a weak D call TRBD2 (6 bases). This CDR3 has 16 amino acids. V was clipped by 0 bases and J by 1 base, with 12 bases between them. Germline V lookup: CDR1 SGDLS, CDR2 YYNGEE. The CDR3 here is CASSVGGTSRTDTQYF. The CDR3 nucleotides are TGTGCCAGCAGCGTAGGGGGGACTTCTCGCACAGATACGCAGTATTTT.

J is TRBJ1-6 and V is TRBV30; no definite D call. Germline CDR1 reads GTSNPN; CDR2 reads SVGIG (reference sequence). CDR3 length: 17 amino acids. With 5 bases removed from V and 0 bases from J, the gap between germline ends came to 17 bases. CDR3 loop: CAWDKGRASSYNSPLHF. DNA for the CDR3: TGTGCCTGGGATAAAGGGAGGGCGAGCTCCTATAATTCACCCCTCCACTTT. The whole variable domain, filled in from reference TRBV30 and TRBJ1-6, reads SQTIHQWPATLVQPVGSPLSLECTVEGTSNPNLYWYRQAAGRGLQLLFYSVGIGQISSEVPQNLSASRPQDRQFILSSKKLLLSDSGFYLCAWDKGRASSYNSPLHFGNGTRLTVT.

Here the CDR3 reads CSVEDRGGNYGYTF. The CDR3 nucleotides read TGCAGCGTTGAAGATCGAGGGGGTAACTATGGCTACACCTTC. The V and J genes are TRBV29-1 and TRBJ1-2, with D possibly being TRBD1 (6 bases). The CDR3 length is 14 residues. The V and J ends lost 0 bases and 1 base respectively, with 9 bases between them. The germline V gene has CDR1 SQVTM and CDR2 ANQGSEA.

V is TRBV30 and J is TRBJ1-5, with 7 bases lining up with TRBD1. The length of the CDR3 is 13 residues. The J segment lost 6 bases and the V segment lost 2 bases, leaving 4 bases of the junction unmatched. Germline CDR1 and CDR2: GTSNPN and SVGIG (reference sequence). CDR3 protein: CAWSRAGGQPQHF. CDR3 nucleotides: TGTGCCTGGAGTCGGGCAGGGGGTCAGCCCCAGCATTTT.

The chain combines TRBV28 with TRBJ2-1, with D hard to call. This CDR3 region has 14 residues. Trimming left V 5 bases short and J 3 bases short, with 11 bases between. Germline V gene data show CDR1 as MDHEN and CDR2 as SYDVKM. CDR3 bases: TGTGCCAGCAGTCCCGAGACCAACTACAATGAGCAGTTCTTC. It specifies CASSPETNYNEQFF. Full variable domain (missing parts from reference TRBV28 and TRBJ2-1): DVKVTQSSRYLVKRTGEKVFLECVQDMDHENMFWYRQDPGLGLRLIYFSYDVKMKEKGDIPEGYSVSREKKERFSLILESASTNQTSMYLCASSPETNYNEQFFGPGTRLTVL.

The rearrangement links TRBV29-1 to TRBJ1-2, with 9 bases matching TRBD1. This CDR3 spans 16 amino acids. Germline V gene data show CDR1 as SQVTM and CDR2 as ANQGSEA. Losses at the gene ends were 0 bases for V and 8 bases for J; bases not matched to a gene: 13. The CDR3 protein is CSVEDLGIDRGWGYTF. CDR3 coding DNA: TGCAGCGTTGAAGATTTGGGGATCGACAGGGGGTGGGGCTACACCTTC.

This clone was seen a single time. This sequence joins TRBV30 and TRBJ1-3; no reliable D call. This CDR3 spans 15 amino acids. V was clipped by 0 bases and J by 6 bases, with 15 bases between them. CDR1 is GTSNPN and CDR2 is SVGIG in the germline V gene (reference sequence). The DNA for the CDR3 is TGTGCCTGGAGTGTACTCGGAACAGCAAAAAACACCATATATTTT. Its protein is CAWSVLGTAKNTIYF.

The chain combines TRBV9 with TRBJ1-1; D unclear. CDR1 and CDR2 from the germline V gene are SGDLS and YYNGEE. The CDR3 covers 12 residues. The V end was cut by 0 bases, the J end by 3 bases, with 3 bases between. CDR3 in DNA: TGTGCCAGCAGCGTAGGAGACACTGAAGCTTTCTTT. Translating it yields CASSVGDTEAFF.

This clone was observed once. This chain uses TRBV6-6 with TRBJ2-7, with D perhaps TRBD2 (7 bases). The CDR3 runs 15 residues. CDR1 is MNHNY and CDR2 is SVGAGI in the germline V gene (reference sequence). V lost 6 bases and J 3 bases, leaving 18 bases between the germline ends. Written as DNA, the CDR3 is TGTGCCAGCAGCGTGGCGGGGGCATCCATCTACGAGCAGTACTTC. This sequence encodes CASSVAGASIYEQYF.

V is TRBV6-1 and J is TRBJ1-1, with 9 bases lining up with TRBD1. The V segment lost 3 bases and the J segment 3 bases; nucleotides outside the gene matches: 8. Germline assignment: CDR1 MNHNS and CDR2 SASEGT. The length of the CDR3 is 16 residues. The chain's CDR3 is CASSDRARTGDTEAFF. DNA of the CDR3: TGTGCCAGCAGTGACCGGGCTCGGACAGGGGACACTGAAGCTTTCTTT.

V is TRBV29-1 and J is TRBJ1-5; 8 nucleotides align to TRBD1. CDR3 length equals 14 residues. The germline V gene has CDR1 SQVTM and CDR2 ANQGSEA. The V and J ends lost 6 bases and 1 base, in that order; junction bases with no gene match: 5. CDR3 DNA: TGCAGCGTCGTGGACAGGGACAGCAATCAGCCCCAGCATTTT. Translated: CSVVDRDSNQPQHF. The entire variable domain, with the rest obtained from reference TRBV29-1 and TRBJ1-5, is as follows: SAVISQKPSRDICQRGTSLTIQCQVDSQVTMMFWYRQQPGQSLTLIATANQGSEATYESGFVIDKFPISRPNLTFSTLTVSNMSPEDSSIYLCSVVDRDSNQPQHFGDGTRLSIL.

The rearrangement uses TRBV28 and TRBJ1-1, with D tentatively TRBD1 (5 bases). V was cut by 3 bases and J by 1 base, with 6 bases left in between. CDR3 length: 13 residues. Per the germline V gene, CDR1 is MDHEN and CDR2 is SYDVKM. The CDR3: CASSFGGNTEAFF. DNA for the CDR3: TGTGCCAGCAGTTTCGGGGGGAACACTGAAGCTTTCTTT.

The rearrangement links TRBV4-3 to TRBJ2-7; D is uncertain. Germline-derived CDR1 and CDR2 are LGHNA and YSLEER. The CDR3 runs to 15 residues. The V end lost 1 base, the J end lost 2 bases, and 12 bases lay between the germline ends. This CDR3 reads CASSQGRGPTYEQYF. Written as DNA, the CDR3 is TGCGCCAGCAGCCAAGGGCGCGGCCCCACCTACGAGCAGTACTTC.

V and J are TRBV6-5 and TRBJ1-2, with D unclear. Per germline, CDR1 MNHEY and CDR2 SVGAGI. The CDR3 extends over 13 amino acids. Between the trimmed V and J ends, which lost 7 bases and 4 bases, there was a span of 13 bases. The CDR3 sequence: CASKQDGTYGYTF. CDR3 DNA: TGTGCCAGCAAGCAGGACGGCACCTATGGCTACACCTTC.

The gene calls are TRBV29-1 and TRBJ2-2; no reliable D call. Trimming shortened V by 3 bases and J by 2 bases, and 7 bases separated the two germline ends. The CDR3 spans 13 residues. The V gene's germline CDR1 is SQVTM and CDR2 ANQGSEA. CDR3 coding DNA: TGCAGCGTTGAGATTTCAAACACCGGGGAGCTGTTTTTT. It yields the protein CSVEISNTGELFF.

V and J are TRBV5-6 and TRBJ2-3, with TRBD2 matching over 9 bases. The CDR3 contains 16 residues. Trimming removed 0 bases from V and 5 bases from J; junction bases left unmatched: 7. Germline CDR1 reads SGHDT; CDR2 reads YYEEEE. Here the CDR3 reads CASSLAPSGTEDTQYF. The CDR3 DNA follows: TGTGCCAGCAGCTTGGCTCCTAGCGGGACTGAAGATACGCAGTATTTT.

The chain carries TRBV30 and TRBJ2-7; D is perhaps TRBD2 (5 bases). This CDR3 comprises 12 residues. Trimming removed 4 bases from V and 3 bases from J, with 10 bases in between. Germline values: CDR1 GTSNPN, CDR2 SVGIG (reference sequence). The CDR3 spells CAWNVGDYEQYF. CDR3 nucleotides: TGTGCCTGGAATGTGGGAGACTACGAGCAGTACTTC.

V usage is TRBV6-5 and J usage is TRBJ1-2, with D hard to call. The CDR3 consists of 12 residues. The germline V and J ends were trimmed by 6 bases and 5 bases, with 10 bases remaining between them. From germline, CDR1 is MNHEY and CDR2 SVGAGI. The CDR3 sequence is CASSRIGYGYTF. DNA for the CDR3: TGTGCCAGCAGCCGGATCGGGTATGGCTACACCTTC.

V gene TRBV4-1 combines with J gene TRBJ2-2, with 8 bases aligning to TRBD2. The germline gives CDR1 MGHRA, CDR2 YSYEKL. J lost 6 bases, V lost 0 bases, and 9 bases had no gene match. This CDR3 contains 17 residues. CDR3 in DNA: TGCGCCAGCAGCCAAGAGATTGTAGCGGGGAGGGCCGGGGAGCTGTTTTTT. Residues: CASSQEIVAGRAGELFF.